One and the same sample provided the 10 T cell receptor beta chains below, sequenced in a study of blood T cell repertoires in COVID-19. Generated by immunoSEQ multiplex PCR, the TCRdb table keeps only in-frame clones and is missing some. The profile shows tens of thousands of clones, about 93% of them singletons. Sequencing was carried out using peripheral blood. The source is a human donor with active COVID-19. The donor label of this sample is uncertain.

V is TRBV19 and J is TRBJ1-1; D unresolved. In germline, CDR1 is LNHDA, CDR2 SQIVND (reference sequence). This CDR3 region has 15 residues. Trimming shortened V by 1 base and J by 0 bases, and 9 bases separated the two germline ends. CDR3 in DNA: TGTGCCAGTAGTATAGCGGCAGCGGTGAACACTGAAGCTTTCTTT. It specifies CASSIAAAVNTEAFF.

The genes are TRBV7-4 and TRBJ2-7, with a tentative D call TRBD2 (5 bases). The CDR3 consists of 15 residues. With 3 bases removed from V and 2 bases from J, the gap between germline ends came to 14 bases. Germline V gives CDR1 SGHVT, CDR2 SQSDAQ. The CDR3 loop is CASSFGQRIPYEQYF. The CDR3 region has the DNA TGTGCCAGCAGCTTCGGCCAGCGGATTCCCTACGAGCAGTACTTC.

This chain joins TRBV11-2 and TRBJ1-2; 8 bases agree with TRBD1. Germline V gene data show CDR1 as SGHAT and CDR2 as FQNNGV. The J segment lost 4 bases and the V segment lost 1 base, leaving 11 bases of the junction unmatched. The CDR3 length is 17 residues. The CDR3: CASSLALGQGLGYGYTF. The CDR3 DNA follows: TGTGCCAGCAGCTTAGCCCTCGGACAGGGCTTAGGCTATGGCTACACCTTC.

This chain uses TRBV19 with TRBJ2-7; 10 bases align to TRBD2. Germline values: CDR1 LNHDA, CDR2 SQIVND (reference sequence). J was trimmed by 3 bases and V by 6 bases; bases with no gene match: 8. The CDR3 covers 15 residues. The CDR3 nucleotides read TGTGCCAGTAGCCCTAGCGGGAGTGTCGGCTACGAGCAGTACTTC. It codes for CASSPSGSVGYEQYF.

The chain employs TRBV4-2 and TRBJ2-2; 8 nucleotides align to TRBD2. V lost 1 base to trimming and J lost 7 bases; unmatched junction nucleotides: 8. This CDR3 comprises 16 residues. Per the germline V gene, CDR1 is LGHNA and CDR2 is YNFKEQ. DNA for the CDR3: TGTGCCAGCAGCCAAGCCCTCGCGGGGGGCTTCGGGGAGCTGTTTTTT. It codes for CASSQALAGGFGELFF.

The chain combines TRBV9 with TRBJ1-1; TRBD1 might be the D (6 bases). This CDR3 region has 17 residues. The V end lost 1 base, the J end lost 0 bases, and 16 bases lay between the germline ends. Germline V gene data show CDR1 as SGDLS and CDR2 as YYNGEE. The CDR3 DNA reads as TGTGCCAGCAGCGTAACCGGCGGGGGGCTTTTGAACACTGAAGCTTTCTTT. Encoded protein: CASSVTGGGLLNTEAFF.

The gene calls are TRBV18 and TRBJ1-2; TRBD1 aligns across 8 bases. The CDR3 extends over 15 amino acids. The J segment lost 4 bases and the V segment lost 3 bases, leaving 7 bases of the junction unmatched. Germline V gene sequence: CDR1 KGHSH, CDR2 LQKENI. CDR3 protein: CASSPGQGSIYGYTF. The CDR3 DNA reads TGTGCCAGCTCACCTGGACAGGGCTCGATCTATGGCTACACCTTC.

This rearrangement joins TRBV5-4 to TRBJ1-4, with 7 nucleotides matching TRBD1. The V gene end was trimmed by 4 bases and the J gene end by 12 bases; junction bases not matched to a gene: 9. Germline V gene lookup returns CDR1 SGHNT and CDR2 YYREEE (reference sequence). The CDR3 consists of 13 residues. CDR3 in amino acids: CASSEPFGTELFF. The DNA for the CDR3 is TGTGCCAGCAGCGAACCATTCGGGACAGAACTGTTTTTT.

This chain uses TRBV7-6 with TRBJ2-5, with D uncertain. Germline V gene sequence: CDR1 SGHVS, CDR2 FNYEAQ. This CDR3 is 11 amino acids long. V lost 5 bases to trimming and J lost 5 bases, with 6 bases between them. CDR3 in amino acids: CASSPRETQYF. DNA of the CDR3: TGTGCCAGCAGCCCACGGGAGACCCAGTACTTC.

The chain carries TRBV13 and TRBJ1-5; D possibly corresponds to TRBD1 (6 bases). Trimming removed 5 bases at V and 7 bases at J, with 12 bases between. CDR3 length: 13 residues. From germline, CDR1 is PRHDT and CDR2 FYEKMQ (reference sequence). In nucleotides, the CDR3 is TGTGCCAGCAGCACCAACAGGGACCAGCCCCAGCATTTT. Its protein is CASSTNRDQPQHF.